The 10 T cell receptor beta chains presented below share a single source sample, sequenced in a study of human T cells and chemical hapten exposure. Time point defined: patch test 2, 6 weeks after DPC sensitization. Noted treatment: therapeutic diphenylcyclopropenone sensitization with weekly scalp DPC. TCRdb called the RACE reads again in MiXCR, with one record for every CDR3 protein. The table records some 100,000 distinct CDR3 sequences, roughly a tenth of them present only once. Specimen: whole blood, collected in connection with sensitization to the hapten diphenylcyclopropenone (DPC). These TCRs come from a woman aged 40 to 50 with alopecia areata. Some clones in this sample may be carry-over from other donors' samples.

In this sample, this clonotype turned up many times. This rearrangement joins TRBV20-1 to TRBJ1-2, with a possible D match to TRBD1 (5 bases). The CDR3 is made up of 15 amino acids. V lost 0 bases to trimming and J lost 4 bases, with 15 bases between them. CDR1 is DFQATT, CDR2 SNEGSKA, per germline (reference sequence). The CDR3 region is CSARDFGGYGYGYTF. The CDR3 DNA reads as TGCAGTGCTAGAGATTTCGGGGGATACGGCTATGGCTACACCTTC.

This clonotype appeared many times. The chain recombines TRBV3-1 with TRBJ1-5; no clear D. Germline CDR1 is LGHDT and CDR2 is YNNKEL (reference sequence). V was trimmed by 5 bases and J by 0 bases, leaving 5 bases between them. This CDR3 spans 13 amino acids. The CDR3 spells CASSISSNQPQHF. Here the CDR3 DNA reads TGTGCCAGCAGCATCAGTAGCAATCAGCCCCAGCATTTT.

This clonotype was counted ten times or more. The chain recombines TRBV2 with TRBJ1-5; D is undetermined. There are 15 residues in the CDR3. V gave up 6 bases and J gave up 0 bases, with 12 bases separating them. Germline CDR1 and CDR2: SNHLY and FYNNEI. The DNA of the CDR3 is TGTGCCAGCAGAGGGAGTAGGTATAGCAATCAGCCCCAGCATTTT. Translating it yields CASRGSRYSNQPQHF.

This clonotype was seen ten or more times. The chain combines TRBV6-5 with TRBJ1-3, with TRBD1 matching over 12 bases. The germline V gene encodes CDR1 MNHEY and CDR2 SVGAGI. With V trimmed by 2 bases and J by 1 base, 3 bases remained unmatched. The CDR3 is made up of 17 amino acids. CDR3 nucleotides: TGTGCCAGCAGTTACCCGGGACAGGGGGCGTCTGGAAACACCATATATTTT. Translating gives CASSYPGQGASGNTIYF.

The chain links TRBV28 to TRBJ1-1, with TRBD1 identical over 11 bases. J lost 4 bases, V lost 4 bases, and 8 bases had no gene match. There are 16 residues in the CDR3. The germline CDR1 and CDR2 sequences are MDHEN and SYDVKM. The CDR3 region is CASSYPPGTGGTEAFF. The CDR3 DNA reads TGTGCCAGCAGTTATCCCCCCGGGACAGGGGGCACTGAAGCTTTCTTT.

This rearrangement joins TRBV6-2 or TRBV6-3 to TRBJ2-1; TRBD2 agrees at 7 bases. Unmatched junction bases numbered 12, after V lost 6 bases and J lost 1 base. Germline assignment: CDR1 MNHEY and CDR2 SVGEGT. This CDR3 region has 17 residues. CDR3 in amino acids: CASSKPPLAMSYNEQFF. The CDR3 DNA reads as TGTGCCAGCAGCAAACCCCCACTAGCGATGTCCTACAATGAGCAGTTCTTC.

At least ten counts were recorded for this clonotype. The chain is built from TRBV10-3 and TRBJ1-2, with no clear D. V lost 6 bases, J lost 1 base, and 9 bases lay in between. This CDR3 spans 13 amino acids. Looked up from germline, CDR1 is ENHRY and CDR2 is SYGVKD. CDR3 nucleotides: TGTGCCATCAGGTCAGACCTTAACTATGGCTACACCTTC. Encoded protein: CAIRSDLNYGYTF.

This clonotype was observed a handful of times. The V gene is TRBV6-5, the J gene TRBJ2-5, with D possibly matching TRBD2 (6 bases). Germline V gives CDR1 MNHEY, CDR2 SVGAGI. The CDR3 covers 14 residues. Between the trimmed V and J ends, which lost 6 bases and 2 bases, there was a span of 13 bases. CDR3 residues: CASSPTGLQETQYF. Written as DNA, the CDR3 is TGTGCCAGCAGCCCTACGGGACTTCAAGAGACCCAGTACTTC.

This clonotype showed up many times. This chain connects TRBV10-2 to TRBJ1-1; 7 nucleotides align to TRBD1. CDR3 size: 14 residues. Germline values: CDR1 WSHSY, CDR2 SAAADI. With V trimmed by 8 bases and J by 1 base, 7 bases remained unmatched. The CDR3 DNA sequence: TGCGCCAGCCAAGAGGCAGGGGGGAACACTGAAGCTTTCTTT. Protein: CASQEAGGNTEAFF.

This clonotype appeared a few times. The chain couples TRBV29-1 to TRBJ2-3; 7 bases agree with TRBD1. The CDR3 length is 13 residues. With V trimmed by 8 bases and J by 6 bases, 11 bases remained unmatched. CDR1 is SQVTM, CDR2 ANQGSEA, per germline. The CDR3 nucleotides are TGCAGCATCCTGACAGGGCCTGGGGATACGCAGTATTTT. It is translated as CSILTGPGDTQYF.